The 4 T cell receptor beta chains in this list originate from one sample, sequenced in a study of cytomegalovirus exposure and HLA in healthy donors. This table comes from immunoSEQ multiplex PCR, and its TCRdb copy is limited to in-frame clones, with some not included. Among approximately 230,000 clones listed, roughly 87% were seen once. The sequenced sample consisted of PBMCs. The receptors were sampled from a man between 18 and 35 years old in good health and CMV-seropositive.

This CDR3 reads CASSLASGGSKQYF. The CDR3 nucleotides read TGTGCCAGCAGTTTGGCTAGCGGCGGTTCTAAGCAGTACTTC. This chain links TRBV27 with TRBJ2-7, with 7 bases that match TRBD2. Trimming removed 3 bases from V and 8 bases from J; junction bases left unmatched: 10. The CDR3 sequence is 14 residues long. Germline loops: CDR1 MNHEY, CDR2 SMNVEV (reference sequence).

The chain recombines TRBV18 with TRBJ2-7; 11 positions match TRBD1. With 8 bases clipped from V and 0 bases from J, the junction kept 6 bases outside the gene matches. Germline-derived CDR1 and CDR2 are KGHSH and LQKENI. The CDR3 extends over 15 amino acids. CDR3 in DNA: TGTGCCAGCCGAACCGGGACAGGGGGCTCCTACGAGCAGTACTTC. Residues: CASRTGTGGSYEQYF.

This chain uses TRBV10-2 with TRBJ2-7, with 9 bases identical to TRBD1. The length of the CDR3 is 13 residues. From germline, CDR1 is WSHSY and CDR2 SAAADI. V lost 6 bases to trimming and J lost 5 bases; unmatched junction nucleotides: 5. The CDR3 DNA reads TGCGCCAGCAGCCGGGACAGGGCTGACGAGCAGTACTTC. Its translation: CASSRDRADEQYF.

J is TRBJ1-1 and V is TRBV27; D uncertain. Germline V gene data show CDR1 as MNHEY and CDR2 as SMNVEV (reference sequence). The CDR3 length is 15 residues. Trimming took off 3 bases at V and 0 bases at J, with 11 bases between the two ends. CDR3 sequence reads: CASSFGSPMNTEAFF. DNA of the CDR3: TGTGCCAGCAGTTTCGGCAGCCCAATGAACACTGAAGCTTTCTTT.